What follows is one T cell receptor beta chain and its context. The antigen is unknown. Mismatch with germline at one junction end may stem from a read error. CDR1 and CDR2 (germline): SGHAT, FQNNGV. The CDR3 is made up of 13 amino acids. This sample is drawn from a study of tumor and adjacent non-tumor tissue in lung cancer. Study details: On average, productive TCRbeta reads reached roughly 4.2 million per sample.

RNA was extracted from bulk tissue without any cell sorting. This non-tumor lung sample came from over 3 cm beyond the tumor edge. TCRbeta libraries were built with three rounds of nested PCR, modified from ARM-PCR. Via MiXCR, TCRdb re-called the multiplex PCR reads, giving one row per CDR3 protein. In the table there are tens of thousands of distinct CDR3 sequences, roughly 70% of which are singletons. Overall study findings and caveats: Tumor repertoires had a smaller top 100 clone share than normal lung. Compared with tumor, normal lung showed significantly lower TCR diversity.

This sequence joins TRBV11-2 and TRBJ2-3; D is unclear. Input material: distant non-tumor lung tissue. This sequence was found in a woman aged 50 to 60 with non-small cell lung cancer. CDR3 amino acids: CASCLEPSGTQYF. CDR3 coding DNA: TGTGCCAGCTGCTTGGAGCCCTCCGGTACGCAATATTTT. Drawing the rest from reference TRBV11-2 and TRBJ2-3, the complete variable domain is EAGVAQSPRYKIIEKRQSVAFWCNPISGHATLYWYQQILGQGPKLLIQFQNNGVVDDSQLPKDRFSAERLKGVDSTLKIQPAKLEDSAVYLCASCLEPSGTQYFGPGTRLTVL.